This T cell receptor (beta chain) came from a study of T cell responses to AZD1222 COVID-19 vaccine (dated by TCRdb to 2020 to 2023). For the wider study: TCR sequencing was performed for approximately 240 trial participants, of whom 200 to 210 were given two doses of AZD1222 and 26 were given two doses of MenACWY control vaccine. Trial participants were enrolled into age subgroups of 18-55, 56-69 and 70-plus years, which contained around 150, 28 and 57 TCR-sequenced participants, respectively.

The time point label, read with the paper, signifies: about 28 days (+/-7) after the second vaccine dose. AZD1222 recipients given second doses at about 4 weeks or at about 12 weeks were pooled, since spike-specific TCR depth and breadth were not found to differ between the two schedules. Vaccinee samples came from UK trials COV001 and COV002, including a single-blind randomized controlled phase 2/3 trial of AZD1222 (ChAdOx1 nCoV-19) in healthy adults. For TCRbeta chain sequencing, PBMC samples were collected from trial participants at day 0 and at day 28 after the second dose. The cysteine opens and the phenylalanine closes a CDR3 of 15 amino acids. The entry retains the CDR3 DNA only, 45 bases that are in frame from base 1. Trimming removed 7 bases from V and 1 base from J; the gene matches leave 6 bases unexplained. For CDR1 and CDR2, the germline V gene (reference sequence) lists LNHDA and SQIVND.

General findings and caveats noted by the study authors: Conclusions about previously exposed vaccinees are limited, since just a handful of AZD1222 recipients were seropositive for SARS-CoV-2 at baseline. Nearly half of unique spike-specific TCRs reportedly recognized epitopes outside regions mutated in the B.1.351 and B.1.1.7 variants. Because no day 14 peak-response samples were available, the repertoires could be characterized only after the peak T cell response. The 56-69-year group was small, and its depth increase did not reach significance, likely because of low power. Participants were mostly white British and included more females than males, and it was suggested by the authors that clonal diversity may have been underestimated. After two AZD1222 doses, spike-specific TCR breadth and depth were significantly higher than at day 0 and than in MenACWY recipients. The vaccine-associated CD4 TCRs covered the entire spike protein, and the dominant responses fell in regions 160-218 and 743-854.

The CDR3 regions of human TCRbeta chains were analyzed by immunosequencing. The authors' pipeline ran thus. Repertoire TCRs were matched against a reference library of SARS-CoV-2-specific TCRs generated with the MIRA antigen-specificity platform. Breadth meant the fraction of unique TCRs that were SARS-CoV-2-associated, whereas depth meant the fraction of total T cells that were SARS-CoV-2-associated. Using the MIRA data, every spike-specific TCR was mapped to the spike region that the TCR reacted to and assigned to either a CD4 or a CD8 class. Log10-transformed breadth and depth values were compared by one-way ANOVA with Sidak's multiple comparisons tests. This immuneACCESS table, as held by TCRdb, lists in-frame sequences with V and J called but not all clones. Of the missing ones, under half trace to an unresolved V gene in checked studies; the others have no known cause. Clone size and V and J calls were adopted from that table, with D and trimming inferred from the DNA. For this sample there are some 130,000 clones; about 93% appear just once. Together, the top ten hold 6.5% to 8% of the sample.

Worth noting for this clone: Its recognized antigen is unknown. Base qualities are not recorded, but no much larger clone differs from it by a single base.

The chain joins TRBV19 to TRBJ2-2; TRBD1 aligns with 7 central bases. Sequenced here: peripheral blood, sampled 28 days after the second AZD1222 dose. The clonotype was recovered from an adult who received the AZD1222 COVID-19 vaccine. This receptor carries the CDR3 CASTQQGRNTGELFF. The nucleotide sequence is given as TGTGCCAGTACCCAACAGGGGAGGAACACCGGGGAGCTGTTTTTT.